The 32 T cell receptor beta chains presented below share a single source sample, sequenced in a study of T cells in Graves' hyperthyroidism and ophthalmopathy. It was RNA transcripts that yielded the amplified TCR beta CDR3 regions. HTBI primers were the set used in a first-round RT-PCR of the TCR CDR3. Using its own MiXCR run on the multiplex PCR reads, TCRdb lists one record per CDR3 protein. The repertoire holds some 510,000 distinct CDR3 sequences, with roughly 20% as singletons. The source material was blood. These receptors were collected from a man between 18 and 29 years old with Graves' hyperthyroidism.

This clonotype was counted between two and nine times. A much larger clone differs from this one at a single base, so this may be a read error. The genes are TRBV6-1 and TRBJ1-1; D unresolved. This CDR3 has 14 residues. Germline-derived CDR1 and CDR2 are MNHNS and SASEGT. Here the CDR3 reads CASILTPLNTEACF. Here the CDR3 DNA reads TGTGCCAGCATTCTGACACCACTGAACACTGAAGCTTGCTTT.

Note on this clonotype: The conserved phenylalanine or tryptophan normally closing the CDR3 is absent here, so this likely arose from a read error. The CDR3 DNA reads as TGTGCCAGCAGCCCCTACGGACAGGGGAGTGTTCAGCCCCAGCATTCT. Translation gives CASSPYGQGSVQPQHS. The chain has TRBV4-2 and TRBJ1-5; 9 nucleotides agree with TRBD1. The CDR3 contains 16 residues. The trim removed 4 bases at V and 6 bases at J, leaving 10 bases unmatched. CDR1 LGHNA and CDR2 YNFKEQ come from the germline V gene.

The chain uses TRBV7-8 and TRBJ1-1; D gene uncertain. There are 12 residues in the CDR3. Trimming pared 5 bases from V and 4 bases from J, leaving 8 bases between. The germline gives CDR1 SGHVS, CDR2 FQNEAQ. In DNA, the CDR3 is TGTGCCAGCAGCAATTGGGGCACTGAAGCTTTCTTT. Protein: CASSNWGTEAFF.

CDR3 loop: CASSLTGQYEQYF. CDR3 DNA: TGTGCCAGCAGCCTCACAGGACAGTACGAGCAGTACTTC. The J gene is TRBJ2-7, the V gene TRBV7-9; a possible D gene is TRBD1 (6 bases). This CDR3 is built from 13 residues. CDR1 and CDR2 from the germline V gene are SEHNR and FQNEAQ (reference sequence). The ends were cut back, 5 bases at V and 4 bases at J, with 12 bases in the middle.

The V call is TRBV28, the J call TRBJ2-7, with D possibly called TRBD1 or TRBD2 (7 bases each). V dropped 6 bases and J dropped 6 bases, with 24 bases sitting between them. The germline V gene has CDR1 MDHEN and CDR2 SYDVKM. The CDR3 is made up of 16 amino acids. The DNA of the CDR3 is TGTGCCAGCAGCCCCAGGGGGAGGGCCATCAGTCGCGAGCAGTACTTC. As protein: CASSPRGRAISREQYF. Full variable domain (outside the CDR3, taken from reference TRBV28 and TRBJ2-7): DVKVTQSSRYLVKRTGEKVFLECVQDMDHENMFWYRQDPGLGLRLIYFSYDVKMKEKGDIPEGYSVSREKKERFSLILESASTNQTSMYLCASSPRGRAISREQYFGPGTRLTVT.

This clonotype came up many times. V is TRBV27 and J is TRBJ2-7, with D perhaps matching TRBD1 (5 bases). From germline, CDR1 is MNHEY and CDR2 SMNVEV (reference sequence). V lost 2 bases to trimming and J lost 5 bases, with 13 bases between them. The CDR3 loop spans 14 amino acids. CDR3 coding DNA: TGTGCCAGCAGTTTAGGGCTTGGGGCCCACGAGCAGTACTTC. This sequence encodes CASSLGLGAHEQYF.

The chain uses TRBV24-1 and TRBJ2-5; either TRBD1 or TRBD2 may fit D (5 bases each). CDR1 and CDR2 from the germline V gene are KGHDR and SFDVKD. The CDR3 length is 13 residues. V was cut by 6 bases and J by 4 bases, with 11 bases left in between. CDR3 nucleotides: TGTGCCACCAGTTACGGGGCCGGAGAGACCCAGTACTTC. This gives the protein CATSYGAGETQYF.

V and J are TRBV11-3 and TRBJ2-5, with D possibly matching TRBD1 (6 bases). Trimming took off 3 bases at V and 1 base at J, with 12 bases between the two ends. From germline, CDR1 is SGHNT and CDR2 YENEEA. The CDR3 covers 15 residues. CDR3 DNA sequence: TGTGCCAGCAGCTTTTTTCGGACAGCCCAAGAGACCCAGTACTTC. The encoded protein is CASSFFRTAQETQYF. Using reference TRBV11-3 and TRBJ2-5 for the parts outside the CDR3, the full variable domain is EAGVVQSPRYKIIEKKQPVAFWCNPISGHNTLYWYLQNLGQGPELLIRYENEEAVDDSQLPKDRFSAERLKGVDSTLKIQPAELGDSAVYLCASSFFRTAQETQYFGPGTRLLVL.

The rearrangement links TRBV6-5 to TRBJ2-7; 10 bases align to TRBD1. Germline V gene lookup returns CDR1 MNHEY and CDR2 SVGAGI. This CDR3 spans 16 amino acids. The junction had 11 bases not matched to a gene; V was cut back by 4 bases and J by 5 bases. The DNA for the CDR3 is TGTGCCAGCAGTTCCCGGGACAGGGGTACGAGAAACGAGCAGTACTTC. Translated: CASSSRDRGTRNEQYF.

This clonotype was observed at least ten times. The chain couples TRBV28 to TRBJ1-3; the D gene is possibly TRBD1 (5 bases). The germline V and J ends were trimmed by 3 bases and 4 bases, with 13 bases remaining between them. The CDR3 is 15 amino acids. Germline V gene sequence: CDR1 MDHEN, CDR2 SYDVKM. The chain's CDR3 is CASSLVRTPGNTIYF. In nucleotides, the CDR3 is TGTGCCAGCAGTTTGGTTAGGACACCCGGAAACACCATATATTTT.

Worth noting for this clonotype: An end of the junction does not agree with germline; a read error may underlie this. The chain combines TRBV7-9 with TRBJ2-4; TRBD2 matches 8 bases. The V gene's germline CDR1 is SEHNR and CDR2 FQNEAQ (reference sequence). This CDR3 comprises 14 residues. CDR3 amino acids: CASSPSGGGNTQYF. The CDR3 bases are TGTGCCAGCAGCCCGAGCGGGGGTGGAAACACTCAGTACTTC.

The gene calls are TRBV20-1 and TRBJ1-3; unclear D gene. The CDR3 is made up of 13 amino acids. CDR1 and CDR2 (germline): DFQATT, SNEGSKA (reference sequence). V was cut by 6 bases and J by 0 bases, with 9 bases left in between. CDR3 amino acids: CSAINLSGNTIYF. CDR3 DNA: TGCAGTGCCATCAACCTCTCTGGAAACACCATATATTTT.

The chain couples TRBV7-9 to TRBJ2-7; D might be TRBD1 or TRBD2, each matching 5 bases. V lost 5 bases to trimming and J lost 2 bases, with 16 bases between them. The germline V gene has CDR1 SEHNR and CDR2 FQNEAQ (reference sequence). The CDR3 runs to 15 residues. The CDR3 sequence is CASSESGTTAYEQYF. The CDR3 bases are TGTGCCAGCAGCGAATCCGGGACGACAGCCTACGAGCAGTACTTC.

On this clonotype: A much larger clone lies a single base off, so this may be a read error. The CDR3, as DNA: TGTGCCAGCAGTCAGTGGAGGAGCACTGAAGCTTGCTTT. Its translation is CASSQWRSTEACF. The chain combines TRBV27 with TRBJ1-1; no clear D gene. The CDR3 contains 13 residues. Germline CDR1 MNHEY, CDR2 SMNVEV (reference sequence).

Of note for this clonotype: This could be a read error, since a much larger clone is one nucleotide away. The chain's CDR3 is CASSMLRMNTEACF. DNA for the CDR3: TGTGCCAGTAGTATGCTACGGATGAACACTGAAGCTTGCTTT. The chain combines TRBV19 with TRBJ1-1; D gene uncertain. The CDR3 totals 14 residues. Germline CDR1 reads LNHDA; CDR2 reads SQIVND (reference sequence).

This clonotype was counted a few times. The chain carries TRBV10-3 and TRBJ2-2; 9 nucleotides line up with TRBD1. The germline CDR1 and CDR2 sequences are ENHRY and SYGVKD. V shed 0 bases, J shed 1 base, and the junction held 6 bases outside the gene matches. This CDR3 contains 18 residues. CDR3 loop: CAISESGTGTLNTGELFF. The DNA of the CDR3 is TGTGCCATCAGTGAGTCGGGGACAGGGACTTTGAACACCGGGGAGCTGTTTTTT.

At least ten counts were recorded for this clonotype. The chain joins TRBV29-1 to TRBJ2-4; 8 bases map to TRBD1. Germline-derived CDR1 and CDR2 are SQVTM and ANQGSEA. The CDR3 has 13 residues. The V and J ends lost 5 bases and 6 bases, in that order; junction bases with no gene match: 6. The CDR3 region has the DNA TGCAGCGTTACACAAGGACAGGGAAACATTCAGTACTTC. This encodes CSVTQGQGNIQYF.

This clonotype occurred many times. CDR3 bases: TGTGCCAGCAGCTTAGTCCAAGACTACGAGCAGTACTTC. This sequence encodes CASSLVQDYEQYF. The genes are TRBV7-8 and TRBJ2-7; unclear D gene. This CDR3 contains 13 residues. Germline values: CDR1 SGHVS, CDR2 FQNEAQ. Deletions cut 1 base from V and 3 bases from J, with 7 bases between.

This clonotype was picked up many times. The chain has TRBV6-5 and TRBJ2-7, with D unresolved. Germline V CDR1 and CDR2: MNHEY, SVGAGI. This CDR3 is 14 amino acids long. Trimming pared 0 bases from V and 2 bases from J, leaving 8 bases between. The CDR3, as DNA: TGTGCCAGCAGTTACTCGCAGACCGCCTACGAGCAGTACTTC. Translated: CASSYSQTAYEQYF.

The V gene is TRBV6-1, the J gene TRBJ1-1; D perhaps matches TRBD1 (6 bases). This CDR3 spans 15 amino acids. V was shortened by 6 bases and J by 4 bases, with 18 bases between the two germline ends. The germline gives CDR1 MNHNS, CDR2 SASEGT. CDR3 in amino acids: CASSTMAGEGTEAFF. Here the CDR3 DNA reads TGTGCCAGCAGCACAATGGCAGGGGAGGGCACTGAAGCTTTCTTT.

This clonotype was seen many times. V and J are TRBV12-3 or TRBV12-4 and TRBJ2-7; perhaps TRBD1 as D (6 bases). The CDR3 is 14 amino acids. V lost 1 base to trimming and J lost 6 bases, with 13 bases between them. CDR3: CASSLGGPPSEQYF. For the CDR3, the DNA is TGTGCCAGCAGTTTAGGGGGGCCGCCGTCCGAGCAGTACTTC.

This clonotype was detected ten times or more. At one end the junction does not follow the germline gene, possibly because of a read error. The rearrangement joins TRBV6-2 or TRBV6-3 to TRBJ2-7; D is unresolved. Germline assignment: CDR1 MNHEY and CDR2 SVGEGT. The CDR3 contains 18 residues. CDR3 nucleotide sequence: TGTGCCAACAGTTACAGACCCGATTTAGCAGGCCCCTTGGACGAGCAGTACTTC. It yields the protein CANSYRPDLAGPLDEQYF.

This clonotype appeared many times. The V gene is TRBV19, the J gene TRBJ1-1; D is possibly TRBD1 (5 bases). CDR1 is LNHDA and CDR2 is SQIVND in the germline V gene (reference sequence). Trimming shortened V by 3 bases and J by 5 bases, and 19 bases separated the two germline ends. The CDR3 spans 16 residues. The CDR3 is CASSIRAAGLGTEAFF. CDR3 bases: TGTGCCAGTAGTATTCGGGCAGCGGGGCTTGGGACTGAAGCTTTCTTT.

V and J are TRBV7-9 and TRBJ1-5; D not resolved. Germline V gene sequence: CDR1 SEHNR, CDR2 FQNEAQ (reference sequence). The CDR3 consists of 14 residues. The ends were cut back, 4 bases at V and 4 bases at J, with 11 bases in the middle. The CDR3 nucleotides read TGTGCCAGCAGCTCATGGGTTCAGAATCAGCCCCAGCATTTT. Protein sequence: CASSSWVQNQPQHF.

The rearrangement uses TRBV28 and TRBJ1-5, with D perhaps TRBD1 (5 bases). The CDR3 has 18 residues. The V end lost 2 bases, the J end lost 3 bases, and 20 bases lay between the germline ends. Looked up from germline, CDR1 is MDHEN and CDR2 is SYDVKM. The CDR3 loop reads CASSLGGLVGGINQPQHF. The CDR3 nucleotides are TGTGCCAGCAGTTTAGGGGGACTTGTTGGAGGGATCAATCAGCCCCAGCATTTT.

About this clonotype itself: One base away lies a much larger clone, so this may be a sequencing read error. The chain is built from TRBV18 and TRBJ1-1, with D possibly being TRBD1 (5 bases). Germline CDR1 reads KGHSH; CDR2 reads LQKENI. This CDR3 is built from 14 residues. The CDR3 DNA follows: TGTACCAGCTCATCTAGGACATCGAACACTGAAGCTTTCTTT. Translated, it gives CTSSSRTSNTEAFF.

This clonotype was observed at least ten times. V and J are TRBV6-1 and TRBJ1-2; D remains unclear. Trimming cost V 3 bases and J 8 bases, with 13 bases left between them. The germline CDR1 and CDR2 sequences are MNHNS and SASEGT. This CDR3 comprises 13 residues. CDR3 bases: TGTGCCAGCAGTGACATGCCCGAGAAGGGCTACACCTTC. The encoded protein is CASSDMPEKGYTF.

This chain links TRBV12-3 or TRBV12-4 with TRBJ1-1; no clear D. V lost 8 bases and J lost 7, with 8 bases in between. CDR3 length equals 10 residues. For the CDR3, the DNA is TGTGCCAGCGGCCAGATTGAAGCTTTCTTT. Translated: CASGQIEAFF.

The V call is TRBV7-8, the J call TRBJ1-1; 10 bases fit TRBD1. CDR3 length: 13 residues. With V trimmed by 9 bases and J by 8 bases, 9 bases remained unmatched. From germline, CDR1 is SGHVS and CDR2 FQNEAQ. The CDR3 DNA sequence: TGTGCCAGTAGTGCGGACAGGGGGGAAGAAGCTTTCTTT. Translating gives CASSADRGEEAFF.

V and J are TRBV11-1 and TRBJ1-1; D may be TRBD1 (5 bases). The ends were cut back, 3 bases at V and 0 bases at J, with 20 bases in the middle. The length of the CDR3 is 18 residues. Germline V CDR1 and CDR2: SGHAT, FQDESV (reference sequence). This chain's CDR3 is CASSFGPPRVPLNTEAFF. CDR3 coding DNA: TGTGCCAGCAGCTTCGGGCCCCCCAGGGTCCCATTGAACACTGAAGCTTTCTTT.

At least ten counts were recorded for this clonotype. The chain is built from TRBV6-7 and TRBJ1-2, with D hard to call. TRBV6-7 is an ORF, with its function uncertain. V was shortened by 4 bases and J by 7 bases, with 10 bases between the two germline ends. This CDR3 region has 12 residues. CDR3 region: CASSFTTFGYTF. CDR3 DNA sequence: TGTGCCAGCAGTTTCACGACTTTTGGCTACACCTTC.

The genes are TRBV6-5 and TRBJ1-6; D unresolved. V lost 0 bases and J lost 9, with 9 bases in between. The CDR3 totals 14 residues. Per germline, CDR1 MNHEY and CDR2 SVGAGI. CDR3 residues: CASSYSGEGSPLHF. CDR3 DNA sequence: TGTGCCAGCAGTTACTCGGGAGAGGGTTCACCCCTCCACTTT.